A single sample is the source of the 14 T cell receptor beta chains below, sequenced in a study of T cells in Graves' hyperthyroidism and ophthalmopathy. The CDR3 regions of TCR beta were amplified from RNA transcripts. Researchers ran a first-round RT-PCR on the TCR CDR3 using the HTBI primer set. TCRdb passed the multiplex PCR reads through MiXCR, listing each CDR3 protein once. The sample records about 380,000 distinct CDR3 sequences, approximately 15% being singletons. The sample comprised blood. The receptors were sampled from a woman aged 55-70 years with Graves' hyperthyroidism.

This clonotype was picked up many times. The V call is TRBV6-5, the J call TRBJ1-2; the match to TRBD1 covers 8 bases. From germline, CDR1 is MNHEY and CDR2 SVGAGI. The CDR3 contains 15 residues. V lost 4 bases, J lost 3 bases, and 7 bases stayed unmatched. CDR3 DNA sequence: TGTGCCAGCAGTTCCTCAGGGGGCGCTGACTATGGCTACACCTTC. As protein: CASSSSGGADYGYTF.

The chain joins TRBV29-1 to TRBJ2-7, with 9 bases that match TRBD2. In germline, CDR1 is SQVTM, CDR2 ANQGSEA. Trimming took 7 bases from V and 5 from J; bases not matched to a gene: 6. This CDR3 comprises 12 residues. CDR3 region: CSGLAGSHEQYF. Written as DNA, the CDR3 is TGCAGCGGGCTAGCGGGATCCCACGAGCAGTACTTC.

In this sample, this clonotype turned up once. The chain carries TRBV7-8 and TRBJ2-6; 9 bases match TRBD1. There are 17 residues in the CDR3. The germline gives CDR1 SGHVS, CDR2 FQNEAQ. The V segment lost 0 bases and the J segment 4 bases; nucleotides outside the gene matches: 4. The CDR3 nucleotides read TGTGCCAGCAGCTTAGCCGGACAGGGGACCGGGGCCAACGTCCTGACTTTC. It specifies CASSLAGQGTGANVLTF.

V and J are TRBV6-1 and TRBJ1-1; D not resolved. Trimming removed 6 bases at V and 1 base at J, with 30 bases between. This CDR3 spans 20 amino acids. Germline CDR1 is MNHNS and CDR2 is SASEGT. CDR3 region: CASSLGLARTPINSNTEAFF. For the CDR3, the DNA is TGTGCCAGCAGCCTCGGGTTAGCCAGAACACCGATAAATTCGAACACTGAAGCTTTCTTT.

This clonotype was seen more than once but under ten times. This chain joins TRBV19 and TRBJ1-1; weak D call: TRBD1 (6 bases). The CDR3 consists of 13 residues. V lost 5 bases, J lost 5 bases, and 12 bases lay in between. The germline V gene encodes CDR1 LNHDA and CDR2 SQIVND (reference sequence). The DNA for the CDR3 is TGTGCCAGTAGTCTCAAGACAGGTACTGAAGCTTTCTTT. It is translated as CASSLKTGTEAFF. The complete variable domain, with remaining parts taken from reference TRBV19 and TRBJ1-1, reads DGGITQSPKYLFRKEGQNVTLSCEQNLNHDAMYWYRQDPGQGLRLIYYSQIVNDFQKGDIAEGYSVSREKKESFPLTVTSAQKNPTAFYLCASSLKTGTEAFFGQGTRLTVV.

This clonotype was observed a few times. The chain employs TRBV6-1 and TRBJ1-5; possibly TRBD1 for D (5 bases). The CDR3 has 13 amino acids. Germline V gives CDR1 MNHNS, CDR2 SASEGT. V dropped 6 bases and J dropped 6 bases, with 12 bases sitting between them. CDR3 protein: CASSPRQRQPQHF. In nucleotides, the CDR3 is TGTGCCAGCAGCCCTCGACAGCGTCAGCCCCAGCATTTT.

This clonotype was seen at least ten times. The chain links TRBV28 to TRBJ2-3, with TRBD2 matching 7 bases. Losses at the gene ends were 4 bases for V and 0 bases for J; bases not matched to a gene: 16. The CDR3 runs 19 residues. CDR1 MDHEN and CDR2 SYDVKM come from the germline V gene. The CDR3 spells CASSSIMGGGSLSTDTQYF. DNA of the CDR3: TGTGCCAGCAGTTCCATTATGGGCGGGGGATCCCTGAGCACAGATACGCAGTATTTT.

The chain carries TRBV28 and TRBJ2-7; 10 nucleotides match TRBD2. Losses at the gene ends were 5 bases for V and 3 bases for J; bases not matched to a gene: 10. The germline V gene encodes CDR1 MDHEN and CDR2 SYDVKM. This CDR3 has 16 amino acids. CDR3 sequence reads: CASSPLTSGHFYEQYF. The CDR3 DNA follows: TGTGCCAGCAGTCCTCTGACTAGCGGGCATTTCTACGAGCAGTACTTC. Full variable domain (remainder filled in from reference TRBV28 and TRBJ2-7): DVKVTQSSRYLVKRTGEKVFLECVQDMDHENMFWYRQDPGLGLRLIYFSYDVKMKEKGDIPEGYSVSREKKERFSLILESASTNQTSMYLCASSPLTSGHFYEQYFGPGTRLTVT.

This clonotype was counted ten times or more. This chain joins TRBV11-3 and TRBJ1-5; D gene ambiguous. Trimming shortened V by 2 bases and J by 4 bases, and 6 bases separated the two germline ends. CDR3 length: 13 amino acids. CDR1 and CDR2 from the germline V gene are SGHNT and YENEEA. The CDR3 region has the DNA TGTGCCAGCAGCTTAAATCCAAATCAGCCCCAGCATTTT. Translating gives CASSLNPNQPQHF.

V and J are TRBV5-8 and TRBJ2-3; D is uncertain. The CDR3 spans 16 residues. Between the trimmed V and J ends, which lost 0 bases and 0 bases, there was a span of 11 bases. Germline V lookup: CDR1 SGHTS, CDR2 YDEGEE. This CDR3 reads CASSLGADSSTDTQYF. CDR3 sequence (DNA): TGTGCCAGCAGCTTGGGTGCAGATTCTAGCACAGATACGCAGTATTTT.

The V call is TRBV12-3 or TRBV12-4, the J call TRBJ1-3, with 9 bases identical to TRBD1. V shed 5 bases, J shed 4 bases, and the junction held 6 bases outside the gene matches. This CDR3 is built from 15 residues. CDR3 coding DNA: TGTGCCAGCAGTCAACAGGGGGCTCAGGGAAACACCATATATTTT. It codes for CASSQQGAQGNTIYF.

Here the CDR3 reads CAWGGLGTEAFF. The CDR3, as DNA: TGTGCCTGGGGCGGCTTGGGCACTGAAGCTTTCTTT. The chain couples TRBV30 to TRBJ1-1; D is unresolved. The length of the CDR3 is 12 residues. Germline V gene lookup returns CDR1 GTSNPN and CDR2 SVGIG (reference sequence). V was cut by 5 bases and J by 4 bases, with 11 bases left in between.

In this sample, this clonotype turned up many times. V and J are TRBV7-3 and TRBJ1-1, with 7 bases aligning to TRBD1. CDR3 length equals 15 residues. The V gene's germline CDR1 is SGHTA and CDR2 FQGTGA. V dropped 5 bases and J dropped 5; count of bases not matched to a gene: 11. The CDR3 spells CASSRLGGAGTEAFF. The CDR3, as DNA: TGTGCCAGCAGCCGTTTAGGGGGCGCGGGGACTGAAGCTTTCTTT.

On this clonotype itself: A much larger clone differs by one base, so this may be a read error. This chain uses TRBV19 with TRBJ2-5, with D perhaps TRBD2 (6 bases). Per the germline V gene, CDR1 is LNHDA and CDR2 is SQIVND (reference sequence). CDR3 length: 14 amino acids. The CDR3 sequence: CASSSSGAGETQCF. CDR3 DNA sequence: TGTGCCAGTAGTTCCTCGGGAGCAGGAGAGACCCAGTGCTTC.